Given below is one TCR beta chain in context. Its antigen is unknown. With 2 bases removed from V and 1 base from J, the gap between germline ends came to 8 bases. The CDR3 length is 14 residues. Germline values: CDR1 MNHEY, CDR2 SVGEGT. This sample was taken from a study of post-analysis software for immune sequencing data. Study observations and caveats: TRBV5-6, TRBV5-1 and TRBV20-1 belonged to a set of roughly five TRBV segments that were more frequent in patients than controls. Comparison with controls showed significantly lower normalized Chao1 diversity in multiple sclerosis patients.

Every TCR beta cDNA library bore unique molecular identifiers. TCRdb recomputed calls from the PCR reads with MiXCR, one row per CDR3 protein. The sample lists 150,000 to 200,000 distinct CDR3 sequences, roughly 35% occurring once. The receptor was isolated from a girl between 10 and 17 years old with multiple sclerosis. The material was blood, obtained after autologous hematopoietic stem cell transplantation. V is TRBV6-2 or TRBV6-3 and J is TRBJ1-2, with a possible D match to TRBD1 (6 bases). The CDR3 loop reads CASSYGTFNYGYTF. In nucleotides, the CDR3 is TGTGCCAGCAGTTACGGGACATTTAACTATGGCTACACCTTC.